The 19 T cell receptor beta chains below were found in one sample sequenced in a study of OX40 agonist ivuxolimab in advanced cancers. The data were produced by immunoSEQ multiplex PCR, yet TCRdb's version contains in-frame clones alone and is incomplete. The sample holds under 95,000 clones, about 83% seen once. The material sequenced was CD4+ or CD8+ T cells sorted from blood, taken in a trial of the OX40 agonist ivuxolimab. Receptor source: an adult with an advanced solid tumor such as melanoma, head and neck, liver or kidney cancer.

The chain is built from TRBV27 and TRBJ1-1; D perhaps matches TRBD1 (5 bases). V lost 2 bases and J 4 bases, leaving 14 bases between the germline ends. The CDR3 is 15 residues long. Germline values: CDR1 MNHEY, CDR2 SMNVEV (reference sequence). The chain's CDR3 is CASSLKPGLGTEAFF. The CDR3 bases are TGTGCCAGCAGTTTAAAGCCGGGGCTTGGCACTGAAGCTTTCTTT.

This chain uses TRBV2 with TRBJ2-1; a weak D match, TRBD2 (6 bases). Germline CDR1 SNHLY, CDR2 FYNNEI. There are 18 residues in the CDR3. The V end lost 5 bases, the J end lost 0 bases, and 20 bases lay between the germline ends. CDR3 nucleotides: TGTGCCAGCAGTCCCCGGGACTTCAACCCAAGCTCCTACAATGAGCAGTTCTTC. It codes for CASSPRDFNPSSYNEQFF.

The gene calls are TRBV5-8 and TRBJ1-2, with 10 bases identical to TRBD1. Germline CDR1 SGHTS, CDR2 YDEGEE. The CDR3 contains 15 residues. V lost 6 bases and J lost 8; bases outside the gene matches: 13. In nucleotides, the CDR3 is TGTGCCAGCACCACCGGTGGGACAGGGGTTCGAGGCTACACCTTC. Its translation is CASTTGGTGVRGYTF.

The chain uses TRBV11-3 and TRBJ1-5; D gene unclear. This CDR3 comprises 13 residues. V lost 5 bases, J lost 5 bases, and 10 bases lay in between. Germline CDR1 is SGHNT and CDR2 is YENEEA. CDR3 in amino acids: CASSPRRYQPQHF. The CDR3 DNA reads TGTGCCAGCAGCCCAAGAAGGTATCAGCCCCAGCATTTT.

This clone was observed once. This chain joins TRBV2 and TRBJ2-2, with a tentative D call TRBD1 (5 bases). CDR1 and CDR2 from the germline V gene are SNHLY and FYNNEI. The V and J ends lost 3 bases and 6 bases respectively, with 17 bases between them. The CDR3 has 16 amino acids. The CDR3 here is CASSDGRVMTAGELFF. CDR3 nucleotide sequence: TGTGCCAGCAGTGATGGCAGGGTAATGACGGCCGGGGAGCTGTTTTTT.

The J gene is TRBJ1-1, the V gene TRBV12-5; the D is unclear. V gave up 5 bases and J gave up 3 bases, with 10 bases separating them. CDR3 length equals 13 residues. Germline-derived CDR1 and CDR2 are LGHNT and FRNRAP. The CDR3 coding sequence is TGTGCTAGTGGTCTTTCAAGAGACACTGAAGCTTTCTTT. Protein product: CASGLSRDTEAFF.

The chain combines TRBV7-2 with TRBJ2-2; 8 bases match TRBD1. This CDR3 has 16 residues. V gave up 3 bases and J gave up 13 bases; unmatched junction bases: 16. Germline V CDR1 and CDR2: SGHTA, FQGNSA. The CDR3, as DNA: TGTGCCAGCAGCTTGCATGGGGCAGGGGGCATTAAGGGGCTGTTTTTT. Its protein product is CASSLHGAGGIKGLFF.

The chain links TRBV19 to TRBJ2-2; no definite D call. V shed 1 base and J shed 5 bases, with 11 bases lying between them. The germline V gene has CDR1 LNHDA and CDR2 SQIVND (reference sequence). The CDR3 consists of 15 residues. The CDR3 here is CASSIGGDGTGELFF. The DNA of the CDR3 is TGTGCCAGTAGTATAGGCGGAGACGGGACCGGGGAGCTGTTTTTT.

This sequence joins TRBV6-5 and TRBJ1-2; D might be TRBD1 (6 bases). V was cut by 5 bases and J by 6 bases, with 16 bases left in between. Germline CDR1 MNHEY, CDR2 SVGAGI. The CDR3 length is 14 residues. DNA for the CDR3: TGTGCCAGCAGTGGGTTGTTAGGGGGAAATGGCTACACCTTC. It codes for CASSGLLGGNGYTF.

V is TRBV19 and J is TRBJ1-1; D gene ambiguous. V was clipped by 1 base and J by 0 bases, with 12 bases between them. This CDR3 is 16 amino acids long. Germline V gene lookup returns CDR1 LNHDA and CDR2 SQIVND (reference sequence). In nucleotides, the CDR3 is TGTGCCAGTAGTATAGGACGGGGTCGCATGAACACTGAAGCTTTCTTT. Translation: CASSIGRGRMNTEAFF.

The CDR3 bases are TGTGCCAGCAGCCTCAATGGTAAGAATGAGCAGTTCTTC. This translates into CASSLNGKNEQFF. The genes are TRBV16 and TRBJ2-1; unclear D gene. V gave up 4 bases and J gave up 7 bases, with 11 bases separating them. Germline V gene lookup returns CDR1 KGHSY and CDR2 FQNENV. The length of the CDR3 is 13 residues.

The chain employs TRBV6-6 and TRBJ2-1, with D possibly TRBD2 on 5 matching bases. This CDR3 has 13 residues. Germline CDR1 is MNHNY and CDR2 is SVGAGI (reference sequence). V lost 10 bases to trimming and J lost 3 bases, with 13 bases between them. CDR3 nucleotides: TGTGCCATCGCTTGGACTGTCTACAATGAGCAGTTCTTC. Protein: CAIAWTVYNEQFF.

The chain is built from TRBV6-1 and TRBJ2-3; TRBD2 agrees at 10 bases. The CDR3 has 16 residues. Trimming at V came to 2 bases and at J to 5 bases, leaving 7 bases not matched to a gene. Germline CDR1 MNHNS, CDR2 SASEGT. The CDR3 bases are TGTGCCAGCAGTGAAAGGCCAGCGGGGGGGCAAGATACGCAGTATTTT. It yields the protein CASSERPAGGQDTQYF.

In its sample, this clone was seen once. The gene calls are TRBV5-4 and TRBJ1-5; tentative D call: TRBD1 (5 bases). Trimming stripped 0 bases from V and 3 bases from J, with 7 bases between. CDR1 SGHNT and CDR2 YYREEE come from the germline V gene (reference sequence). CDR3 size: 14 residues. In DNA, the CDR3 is TGTGCCAGCAGCTTGGGACAGATCAATCAGCCCCAGCATTTT. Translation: CASSLGQINQPQHF. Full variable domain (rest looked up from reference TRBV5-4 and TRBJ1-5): ETGVTQSPTHLIKTRGQQVTLRCSSQSGHNTVSWYQQALGQGPQFIFQYYREEENGRGNFPPRFSGLQFPNYSSELNVNALELDDSALYLCASSLGQINQPQHFGDGTRLSIL.

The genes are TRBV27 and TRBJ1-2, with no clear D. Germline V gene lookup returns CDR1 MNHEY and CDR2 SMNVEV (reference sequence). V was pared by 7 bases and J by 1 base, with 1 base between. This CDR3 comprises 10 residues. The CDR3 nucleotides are TGTGCCAGCAATAACTATGGCTACACCTTC. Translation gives CASNNYGYTF.

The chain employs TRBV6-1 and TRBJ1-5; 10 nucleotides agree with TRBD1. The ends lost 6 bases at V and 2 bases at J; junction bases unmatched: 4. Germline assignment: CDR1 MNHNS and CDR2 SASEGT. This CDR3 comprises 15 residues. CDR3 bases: TGTGCCAGCAGGGGGACAGGGGTTGGCAATCAGCCCCAGCATTTT. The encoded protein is CASRGTGVGNQPQHF.

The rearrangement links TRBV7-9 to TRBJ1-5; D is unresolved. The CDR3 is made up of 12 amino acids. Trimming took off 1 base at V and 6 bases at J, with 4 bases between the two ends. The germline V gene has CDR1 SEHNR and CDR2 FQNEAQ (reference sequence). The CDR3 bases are TGTGCCAGCAGCTTAGGGGGTCAGCCCCAGCATTTT. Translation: CASSLGGQPQHF.

The CDR3 sequence is CASSLAGGNTQYF. CDR3 DNA: TGTGCCAGCAGCTTAGCAGGGGGCAATACGCAGTATTTT. The gene calls are TRBV13 and TRBJ2-3; TRBD1 agrees at 8 bases. The CDR3 consists of 13 residues. J lost 7 bases, V lost 1 base, and 1 base had no gene match. Germline values: CDR1 PRHDT, CDR2 FYEKMQ (reference sequence).

CDR3 nucleotides: TGTGCCTGGAGTGTAGGCCCGCCTTACAATGAGCAGTTCTTC. This sequence encodes CAWSVGPPYNEQFF. This chain joins TRBV30 and TRBJ2-1; D call uncertain. Trimming pared 0 bases from V and 4 bases from J, leaving 10 bases between. Germline V gene lookup returns CDR1 GTSNPN and CDR2 SVGIG (reference sequence). The CDR3 covers 14 residues.